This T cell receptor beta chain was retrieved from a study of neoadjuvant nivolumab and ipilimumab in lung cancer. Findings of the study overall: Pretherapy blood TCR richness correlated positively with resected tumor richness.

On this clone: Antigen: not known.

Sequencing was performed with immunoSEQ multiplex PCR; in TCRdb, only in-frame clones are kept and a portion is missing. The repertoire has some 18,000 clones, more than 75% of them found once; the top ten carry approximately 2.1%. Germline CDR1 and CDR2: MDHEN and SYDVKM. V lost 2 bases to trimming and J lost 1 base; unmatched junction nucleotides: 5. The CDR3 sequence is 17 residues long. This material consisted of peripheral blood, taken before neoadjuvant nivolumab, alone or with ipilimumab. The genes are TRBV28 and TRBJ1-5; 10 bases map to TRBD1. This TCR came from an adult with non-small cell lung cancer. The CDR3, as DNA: TGTGCCAGCAGTTTACCCAGACAGGGGGCGAGCAATCAGCCCCAGCATTTT. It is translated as CASSLPRQGASNQPQHF.